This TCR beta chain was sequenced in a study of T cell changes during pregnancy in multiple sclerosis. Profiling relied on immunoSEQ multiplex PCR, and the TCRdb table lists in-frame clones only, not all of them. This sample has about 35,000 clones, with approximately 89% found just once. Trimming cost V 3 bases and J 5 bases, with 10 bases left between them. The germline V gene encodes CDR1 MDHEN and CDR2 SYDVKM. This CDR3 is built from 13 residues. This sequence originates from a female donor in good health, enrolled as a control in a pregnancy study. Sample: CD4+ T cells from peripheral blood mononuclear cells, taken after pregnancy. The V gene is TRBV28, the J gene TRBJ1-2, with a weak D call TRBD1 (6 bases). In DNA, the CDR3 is TGTGCCAGCAGTTTGGGGGCTGGGTATGGCTACACCTTC. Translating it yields CASSLGAGYGYTF.